These 13 T cell receptor beta chains were sequenced from one sample in a study of shared clonotypes between healthy human individuals. This table comes from immunoSEQ multiplex PCR, and its TCRdb copy is limited to in-frame clones, with some not included. The data show around 1.1 million clones, roughly 77% seen once. What was sequenced was memory CD4+ T cells from PBMCs. Subset defined: CD45RA-negative fraction. These receptors were taken from a young man in good health. Some clones in this sample may be carry-over from other donors' samples.

This sequence joins TRBV29-1 and TRBJ1-5; possibly TRBD1 for D (5 bases). The germline CDR1 and CDR2 sequences are SQVTM and ANQGSEA. This CDR3 has 13 amino acids. The V end lost 5 bases, the J end lost 5 bases, and 13 bases lay between the germline ends. CDR3 nucleotide sequence: TGCAGCGTTCGACAGAGCGGGGATCAGCCCCAGCATTTT. This translates into CSVRQSGDQPQHF.

This clone was observed a single time. CDR3 residues: CASSLGLAGDLSYEQYF. CDR3 coding DNA: TGCGCCAGCAGCCTAGGACTAGCGGGAGACCTCTCCTACGAGCAGTACTTC. The rearrangement uses TRBV23-1 and TRBJ2-7; TRBD2 aligns across 13 bases. TRBV23-1 is placed among ORFs of uncertain function. The CDR3 contains 17 residues. V trimming: 6 bases; J trimming: 0 bases; junction bases outside the gene matches: 8.

The V call is TRBV29-1, the J call TRBJ2-1, with D possibly being TRBD1 (5 bases). Germline V gene data show CDR1 as SQVTM and CDR2 as ANQGSEA. CDR3 length: 10 residues. V gave up 3 bases and J gave up 16 bases, with 13 bases separating them. CDR3 region: CSVDAGRFFF. The CDR3 bases are TGCAGCGTTGATGCAGGGCGCTTTTTCTTC.

The chain recombines TRBV10-2 with TRBJ2-7; tentatively, D is TRBD2 (6 bases). From germline, CDR1 is WSHSY and CDR2 SAAADI. This CDR3 region has 16 residues. Trimming pared 2 bases from V and 2 bases from J, leaving 16 bases between. The CDR3: CASSEIGGVPPYEQYF. The CDR3 DNA sequence: TGCGCCAGCAGTGAGATCGGCGGGGTCCCCCCCTACGAGCAGTACTTC.

This clone was counted a few times. This chain links TRBV6-6 with TRBJ1-2; 8 nucleotides agree with TRBD1. Germline V lookup: CDR1 MNHNY, CDR2 SVGAGI (reference sequence). Trimming at V came to 5 bases and at J to 0 bases, leaving 2 bases not matched to a gene. This CDR3 contains 14 residues. For the CDR3, the DNA is TGTGCCAGCAGTCGGGGACAGGCTAACTATGGCTACACCTTC. Residues: CASSRGQANYGYTF.

Regarding this clone: A much larger clone is a single base away; this may be a read error. This chain joins TRBV5-1 and TRBJ1-5; 7 nucleotides align to TRBD1. Per germline, CDR1 SGHRS and CDR2 YFSETQ. The CDR3 is made up of 18 amino acids. In DNA form, the CDR3 reads TGCGCCAGCAGCCCGACGGTAGGGGGCGCGAGTAGCAATCGGCCCCAGCATTTT. Amino acid sequence: CASSPTVGGASSNRPQHF.

This clone was recorded at least ten times. The chain has TRBV28 and TRBJ2-3, with 8 bases matching TRBD2. V trimming: 3 bases; J trimming: 2 bases; junction bases outside the gene matches: 4. Germline CDR1 and CDR2: MDHEN and SYDVKM. The CDR3 sequence is 15 residues long. In DNA form, the CDR3 reads TGTGCCAGCAGTTTCACTAGCGGCCTCACAGATACGCAGTATTTT. Protein sequence: CASSFTSGLTDTQYF. Full variable domain (remainder filled in from reference TRBV28 and TRBJ2-3): DVKVTQSSRYLVKRTGEKVFLECVQDMDHENMFWYRQDPGLGLRLIYFSYDVKMKEKGDIPEGYSVSREKKERFSLILESASTNQTSMYLCASSFTSGLTDTQYFGPGTRLTVL.

This chain joins TRBV18 and TRBJ2-1, with TRBD2 matching 10 bases. The length of the CDR3 is 16 residues. J lost 5 bases, V lost 4 bases, and 8 bases had no gene match. Germline-derived CDR1 and CDR2 are KGHSH and LQKENI. CDR3: CASSRPSGRINNEQFF. CDR3 in DNA: TGTGCCAGCTCACGCCCTAGCGGGAGAATAAACAATGAGCAGTTCTTC.

The gene calls are TRBV28 and TRBJ1-3; D is unclear. In germline, CDR1 is MDHEN, CDR2 SYDVKM. V lost 9 bases and J 2 bases, leaving 5 bases between the germline ends. The CDR3 is 11 residues long. The CDR3 coding sequence is TGTGCCAGTGAGACTGGAAACACCATATATTTT. As protein: CASETGNTIYF.

This clone has only one observation. The chain is built from TRBV28 and TRBJ1-2; 8 bases line up with TRBD1. This CDR3 comprises 16 residues. Per germline, CDR1 MDHEN and CDR2 SYDVKM. V lost 1 base to trimming and J lost 4 bases; unmatched junction nucleotides: 8. The CDR3 is CASSLLPGQAIYGYTF. CDR3 nucleotides: TGTGCCAGCAGTTTATTGCCGGGACAGGCGATCTATGGCTACACCTTC.

The V call is TRBV29-1, the J call TRBJ2-1, with TRBD1 as a possible D gene (5 bases). This CDR3 region has 13 residues. The germline V gene encodes CDR1 SQVTM and CDR2 ANQGSEA. Trimming cost V 3 bases and J 2 bases, with 8 bases left between them. As DNA, the CDR3 is TGCAGCGTTGACAGGGCTACCTACAATGAGCAGTTCTTC. Translated, it gives CSVDRATYNEQFF.

The chain is built from TRBV30 and TRBJ1-5; 12 nucleotides match TRBD1. The junction had 6 bases not matched to a gene; V was cut back by 4 bases and J by 5 bases. Per germline, CDR1 GTSNPN and CDR2 SVGIG (reference sequence). CDR3 length: 15 residues. The CDR3 protein is CAWKVGQGAYQPQHF. CDR3 DNA: TGTGCCTGGAAAGTGGGACAGGGGGCATATCAGCCCCAGCATTTT. Variable domain in full (rest from reference TRBV30 and TRBJ1-5): SQTIHQWPATLVQPVGSPLSLECTVEGTSNPNLYWYRQAAGRGLQLLFYSVGIGQISSEVPQNLSASRPQDRQFILSSKKLLLSDSGFYLCAWKVGQGAYQPQHFGDGTRLSIL.

The chain recombines TRBV29-1 with TRBJ2-1; 9 positions agree with TRBD1. CDR3 size: 14 residues. Germline CDR1 reads SQVTM; CDR2 reads ANQGSEA. With 7 bases clipped from V and 2 bases from J, the junction kept 6 bases outside the gene matches. The CDR3 loop is CSGGQGRTYNEQFF. The CDR3 DNA reads TGCAGCGGTGGACAGGGGAGAACCTACAATGAGCAGTTCTTC.